Below are 13 T cell receptor beta chains sequenced from a single sample in a study of OX40 agonist ivuxolimab in advanced cancers. Generated by immunoSEQ multiplex PCR, the TCRdb table keeps only in-frame clones and is missing some. The top ten hold over 10% of the sample, which has 45,000 to 60,000 clones, approximately 90% seen once. The starting material was CD4+ or CD8+ T cells sorted from blood, obtained in a trial of the OX40 agonist ivuxolimab. The receptors were sampled from an adult with an advanced solid tumor such as melanoma, head and neck, liver or kidney cancer.

The rearrangement links TRBV5-6 to TRBJ1-6; 7 positions agree with TRBD1. Trimming cost V 0 bases and J 7 bases; bases outside gene matches: 4. The CDR3 length is 15 residues. Germline CDR1 reads SGHDT; CDR2 reads YYEEEE. The CDR3 bases are TGTGCCAGCAGCTTGGGTGCACAGGGGAATTCACCCCTCCACTTT. Translating it yields CASSLGAQGNSPLHF.

The chain carries TRBV20-1 and TRBJ1-2; D is uncertain. The germline V gene has CDR1 DFQATT and CDR2 SNEGSKA (reference sequence). The CDR3 is made up of 11 amino acids. V dropped 3 bases and J dropped 7 bases, with 9 bases sitting between them. CDR3 sequence reads: CSASLGSGYTF. CDR3 DNA sequence: TGCAGTGCTAGTCTCGGCTCTGGCTACACCTTC.

The V and J genes are TRBV6-5 and TRBJ1-1, with 8 positions matching TRBD1. This CDR3 is built from 14 residues. The V gene end was trimmed by 6 bases and the J gene end by 1 base; junction bases not matched to a gene: 4. The germline CDR1 and CDR2 sequences are MNHEY and SVGAGI. The CDR3 reads CASRHRGGNTEAFF. The CDR3 DNA is TGTGCCAGCAGACACAGGGGGGGGAACACTGAAGCTTTCTTT.

This chain joins TRBV9 and TRBJ1-2; D is ambiguous. Germline V CDR1 and CDR2: SGDLS, YYNGEE. The V end was cut by 0 bases, the J end by 4 bases, with 7 bases between. This CDR3 spans 13 amino acids. Here the CDR3 reads CASSVGRAYGYTF. CDR3 coding DNA: TGTGCCAGCAGCGTAGGGAGGGCCTATGGCTACACCTTC.

The V call is TRBV4-2, the J call TRBJ2-1; weak D call: TRBD2 (5 bases). Germline CDR1 and CDR2: LGHNA and YNFKEQ. V lost 2 bases to trimming and J lost 7 bases, with 12 bases between them. The length of the CDR3 is 14 residues. In nucleotides, the CDR3 is TGTGCCAGCAGCCAATTGGGAGAGAGGAATGAGCAGTTCTTC. Protein product: CASSQLGERNEQFF.

V gene TRBV7-9 combines with J gene TRBJ2-2; D unclear. Germline CDR1 is SEHNR and CDR2 is FQNEAQ (reference sequence). Trimming took 3 bases from V and 7 from J, leaving 12 bases between them. The CDR3 is 14 amino acids. CDR3 protein: CASSFLGWGGELFF. The CDR3 bases are TGTGCCAGCAGCTTTTTGGGGTGGGGCGGGGAGCTGTTTTTT.

The chain couples TRBV19 to TRBJ2-5; 11 bases are shared with TRBD2. In germline, CDR1 is LNHDA, CDR2 SQIVND (reference sequence). This CDR3 is built from 15 residues. Trimming cost V 6 bases and J 4 bases; bases outside gene matches: 7. CDR3 sequence reads: CASRAGTSGPETQYF. CDR3 nucleotides: TGTGCCAGTAGAGCCGGGACTAGCGGACCAGAGACCCAGTACTTC.

Only one count was recorded for this clone. The chain recombines TRBV15 with TRBJ2-7; tentative D call: TRBD2 (6 bases). In germline, CDR1 is LNHNV, CDR2 YYDKDF (reference sequence). Trimming shortened V by 2 bases and J by 0 bases, and 8 bases separated the two germline ends. This CDR3 spans 14 amino acids. The CDR3 region has the DNA TGTGCCACCAGCAGAATGGGGGGCTCCTACGAGCAGTACTTC. It specifies CATSRMGGSYEQYF.

This clone was observed once. This chain uses TRBV27 with TRBJ2-7, with 10 bases matching TRBD2. CDR3 length: 15 residues. V was pared by 4 bases and J by 6 bases, with 9 bases of the junction left unmatched. CDR1 is MNHEY and CDR2 is SMNVEV in the germline V gene (reference sequence). CDR3 loop: CASSSPLAGVTEQYF. The CDR3 DNA follows: TGTGCCAGCAGTTCGCCTCTAGCGGGAGTAACCGAGCAGTACTTC.

The chain uses TRBV6-1 and TRBJ2-5, with D possibly being TRBD1 or TRBD2 (5 bases each). The CDR3 loop spans 13 amino acids. Germline lookup yields CDR1 MNHNS and CDR2 SASEGT. V lost 2 bases and J lost 4, with 8 bases in between. DNA of the CDR3: TGTGCCAGCAGTGAACGGGGCAGAGAGACCCAGTACTTC. This translates into CASSERGRETQYF.

This clone was counted once. The chain recombines TRBV15 with TRBJ1-5; 7 bases map to TRBD1. CDR3 length: 16 residues. Germline-derived CDR1 and CDR2 are LNHNV and YYDKDF (reference sequence). V was clipped by 3 bases and J by 6 bases; unmatched bases: 11. The CDR3 here is CATSSSFWTGGQPQHF. The CDR3 coding sequence is TGTGCCACCAGCAGCAGTTTCTGGACAGGAGGTCAGCCCCAGCATTTT.

On this clone: Other DNA sequences within the sample encode an identical CDR3. CDR3 loop: CASSLSGGAFNEQFF. CDR3 nucleotide sequence: TGTGCCAGCAGCCTAAGCGGGGGGGCCTTCAATGAGCAGTTCTTC. The chain combines TRBV2 with TRBJ2-1; TRBD2 matches at 10 bases. Germline lookup yields CDR1 SNHLY and CDR2 FYNNEI. This CDR3 is 15 amino acids long. The ends lost 6 bases at V and 6 bases at J; junction bases unmatched: 8. Looking up the rest from reference TRBV2 and TRBJ2-1 gives the full variable domain: EPEVTQTPSHQVTQMGQEVILRCVPISNHLYFYWYRQILGQKVEFLVSFYNNEISEKSEIFDDQFSVERPDGSNFTLKIRSTKLEDSAMYFCASSLSGGAFNEQFFGPGTRLTVL.

The gene calls are TRBV4-1 and TRBJ2-3, with 10 positions matching TRBD2. After removal of 0 bases from V and 2 bases from J, the junction contained 5 bases not matched to a gene. Germline V lookup: CDR1 MGHRA, CDR2 YSYEKL. This CDR3 region has 17 residues. CDR3 nucleotides: TGCGCCAGCAGCCAAGATTTTAGCGGGAGGCCCACAGATACGCAGTATTTT. Translating it yields CASSQDFSGRPTDTQYF.